What follows are 3 T cell receptor beta chains derived from one specimen sequenced in a study of blood T cell repertoires in COVID-19. TCRdb's table, derived via immunoSEQ multiplex PCR, lists solely in-frame clones and lacks some. Of about 280,000 clones in the sample, approximately 90% were seen once. Material for sequencing was PBMCs or T cells enriched from blood (not recorded which). All receptors derive from a middle-aged woman who had recovered from COVID-19.

The V call is TRBV6-5, the J call TRBJ1-3, with 7 positions matching TRBD1. CDR3 length: 14 residues. CDR1 is MNHEY, CDR2 SVGAGI, per germline. CDR3 bases: TGTCTGACTGGGCTAGGGGGCACTGGAAACACCATATATTTT. Translating it yields CLTGLGGTGNTIYF.

The J gene is TRBJ2-2, the V gene TRBV30; D uncertain. The V gene's germline CDR1 is GTSNPN and CDR2 SVGIG (reference sequence). V lost 0 bases and J 7 bases, leaving 3 bases between the germline ends. The CDR3 is 11 residues long. CDR3 nucleotides: TGTGCCTGGAGTGTCTTCGGGGAGCTGTTTTTT. This gives the protein CAWSVFGELFF.

The J gene is TRBJ1-1, the V gene TRBV5-1, with D tentatively TRBD1 (6 bases). The ends were cut back, 0 bases at V and 1 base at J, with 13 bases in the middle. Germline loops: CDR1 SGHRS, CDR2 YFSETQ. The CDR3 consists of 16 residues. The CDR3 sequence: CASSLARGGENTEAFF. In DNA, the CDR3 is TGCGCCAGCAGCTTGGCCAGGGGAGGGGAGAACACTGAAGCTTTCTTT.